These 20 T cell receptor beta chains were sequenced from one sample in a study of a mutant IDH1 vaccine in newly diagnosed glioma. Time point of the sample: week 35, safety follow-up. A 20-mer mutant IDH1 peptide at 300 ug was injected subcutaneously with topical imiquimod. The repertoire was sequenced with immunoSEQ multiplex PCR; TCRdb's copy has only in-frame clones and lacks some. Of 35,000 to 45,000 clones listed, approximately 80% are singletons. Their antigens remain unidentified. Sample: PBMCs, taken from a glioma patient whose treatment included an IDH1 peptide vaccine. Receptor source: a woman between 45 and 65 years old with glioma.

The chain joins TRBV12-5 to TRBJ2-7, with D perhaps given as TRBD1 or TRBD2 (5 bases each). The V gene's germline CDR1 is LGHNT and CDR2 FRNRAP. The CDR3 covers 12 residues. V shed 11 bases and J shed 7 bases, with 18 bases lying between them. CDR3 in amino acids: CASRGAPREQYF. CDR3 in DNA: TGTGCTTCGAGGGGCGCCCCGCGAGAGCAGTACTTC.

The J gene is TRBJ2-3, the V gene TRBV30; perhaps TRBD2 as D (6 bases). The CDR3 spans 11 residues. V was shortened by 5 bases and J by 4 bases, with 7 bases between the two germline ends. Germline values: CDR1 GTSNPN, CDR2 SVGIG (reference sequence). Written as DNA, the CDR3 is TGTGCCTGGGGGACTGCAGATACGCAGTATTTT. It specifies CAWGTADTQYF. The variable domain in full, with the rest retrieved from reference TRBV30 and TRBJ2-3, is SQTIHQWPATLVQPVGSPLSLECTVEGTSNPNLYWYRQAAGRGLQLLFYSVGIGQISSEVPQNLSASRPQDRQFILSSKKLLLSDSGFYLCAWGTADTQYFGPGTRLTVL.

The V gene is TRBV6-1, the J gene TRBJ1-4; 7 bases agree with TRBD1. This CDR3 region has 15 residues. CDR1 and CDR2 (germline): MNHNS, SASEGT. V shed 4 bases and J 2 bases; nucleotides not matched to a gene: 4. CDR3 sequence (DNA): TGTGCCAGCAGTGCCCTGACAGGGACTAATGAAAAACTGTTTTTT. Its translation is CASSALTGTNEKLFF.

The V gene is TRBV6-6, the J gene TRBJ1-2; D might be TRBD1 (5 bases). Trimming left V 7 bases short and J 7 bases short, with 16 bases between. The CDR3 has 13 amino acids. Germline-derived CDR1 and CDR2 are MNHNY and SVGAGI (reference sequence). The CDR3 DNA reads as TGTGCCAGCATGGAGGCAGGGAAGGGTGGCTACACCTTC. Its protein product is CASMEAGKGGYTF.

This clone has a handful of counts. The chain employs TRBV18 and TRBJ1-1; D is ambiguous. Germline CDR1 KGHSH, CDR2 LQKENI. V was clipped by 3 bases and J by 3 bases, with 14 bases between them. CDR3 size: 15 residues. CDR3 amino acids: CASSPSLVGYTEAFF. The CDR3 coding sequence is TGTGCCAGCTCACCGTCACTCGTGGGCTACACTGAAGCTTTCTTT.

The rearrangement joins TRBV6-5 to TRBJ2-2; D might be TRBD1 (5 bases). With 2 bases removed from V and 3 bases from J, the gap between germline ends came to 7 bases. This CDR3 is 14 amino acids long. From germline, CDR1 is MNHEY and CDR2 SVGAGI. The CDR3 coding sequence is TGTGCCAGCAGTTACCCGACAGACACCGGGGAGCTGTTTTTT. Its protein product is CASSYPTDTGELFF.

The rearrangement links TRBV7-9 to TRBJ2-7, with TRBD2 identical over 8 bases. Trimming cost V 5 bases and J 6 bases; bases outside gene matches: 3. CDR1 SEHNR and CDR2 FQNEAQ come from the germline V gene (reference sequence). The CDR3 length is 12 residues. The CDR3 loop reads CASSPRGGEQYF. In DNA form, the CDR3 reads TGTGCCAGCAGCCCCCGGGGGGGCGAGCAGTACTTC.

The chain links TRBV27 to TRBJ1-6, with D hard to call. This CDR3 is 12 amino acids long. Per the germline V gene, CDR1 is MNHEY and CDR2 is SMNVEV (reference sequence). Trimming removed 3 bases from V and 7 bases from J, with 4 bases in between. Here the CDR3 DNA reads TGTGCCAGCAGTTTTTCGAATTCACCCCTCCACTTT. This codes for CASSFSNSPLHF.

The V gene is TRBV6-5, the J gene TRBJ1-1, with D perhaps TRBD1 (5 bases). Germline CDR1 MNHEY, CDR2 SVGAGI. The germline V and J ends were trimmed by 0 bases and 1 base, with 12 bases remaining between them. The CDR3 loop spans 16 amino acids. CDR3 nucleotides: TGTGCCAGCAGTTACTCGGGGCAGGGCGGGAACACTGAAGCTTTCTTT. This translates into CASSYSGQGGNTEAFF.

This clone has a handful of counts. This chain links TRBV4-3 with TRBJ1-6; a weak D match, TRBD1 (6 bases). Trimming shortened V by 5 bases and J by 7 bases, and 12 bases separated the two germline ends. Germline-derived CDR1 and CDR2 are LGHNA and YSLEER. This CDR3 has 14 amino acids. CDR3: CASSGRDTNSPLHF. DNA of the CDR3: TGCGCCAGCAGCGGCCGGGACACCAATTCACCCCTCCACTTT.

A few counts support this clone. This chain links TRBV5-1 with TRBJ2-1; 7 bases align to TRBD2. This CDR3 has 15 residues. Germline V gene sequence: CDR1 SGHRS, CDR2 YFSETQ. After removal of 3 bases from V and 0 bases from J, the junction contained 3 bases not matched to a gene. The DNA of the CDR3 is TGCGCCAGCAGCTCCGGCGGGAGCTCCTACAATGAGCAGTTCTTC. This translates into CASSSGGSSYNEQFF.

The CDR3 loop reads CASSLSPPGRIDERPLHF. Here the CDR3 DNA reads TGTGCCAGTAGCCTCTCCCCGCCCGGACGGATTGATGAGCGACCCCTCCACTTT. This chain uses TRBV19 with TRBJ1-6; no firm D call. The CDR3 length is 18 residues. Per the germline V gene, CDR1 is LNHDA and CDR2 is SQIVND (reference sequence). Trimming pared 6 bases from V and 12 bases from J, leaving 30 bases between.

V usage is TRBV11-2 and J usage is TRBJ1-1, with D perhaps TRBD1 (5 bases). Looked up from germline, CDR1 is SGHAT and CDR2 is FQNNGV. CDR3 size: 15 residues. V was pared by 5 bases and J by 3 bases, with 16 bases between. The CDR3 is CASSKWAGGDTEAFF. CDR3 DNA sequence: TGTGCCAGCAGCAAATGGGCGGGGGGAGACACTGAAGCTTTCTTT.

V gene TRBV30 combines with J gene TRBJ1-2; D gene ambiguous. Trimming pared 0 bases from V and 5 bases from J, leaving 16 bases between. The CDR3 covers 15 residues. Germline CDR1 GTSNPN, CDR2 SVGIG (reference sequence). The CDR3: CAWSVMGTARYGYTF. The CDR3 nucleotides are TGTGCCTGGAGTGTAATGGGAACGGCGAGGTATGGCTACACCTTC.

This clone came up once. J is TRBJ1-6 and V is TRBV30; D gene uncertain. The V and J ends lost 2 bases and 8 bases respectively, with 10 bases between them. The CDR3 is made up of 13 amino acids. Germline-derived CDR1 and CDR2 are GTSNPN and SVGIG (reference sequence). Written as DNA, the CDR3 is TGTGCCTGGAGTAGGAGGGCTGATTCACCCCTCCACTTT. The encoded protein is CAWSRRADSPLHF.

This chain uses TRBV6-5 with TRBJ2-5; D gene unclear. Germline values: CDR1 MNHEY, CDR2 SVGAGI. CDR3 size: 13 residues. With 5 bases removed from V and 5 bases from J, the gap between germline ends came to 12 bases. The CDR3 DNA is TGTGCCAGCAGTCAGGTCCTGGGGGAGACCCAGTACTTC. Protein sequence: CASSQVLGETQYF.

As DNA, the CDR3 is TGTGCTAGTGGTTTGGTCGGGGCAGGGAACTACGAGCAGTACTTC. Protein: CASGLVGAGNYEQYF. The chain joins TRBV12-5 to TRBJ2-7; TRBD1 or TRBD2 may be the D gene (5 bases each). V was trimmed by 0 bases and J by 3 bases, leaving 12 bases between them. CDR3 size: 15 residues. Germline V gene data show CDR1 as LGHNT and CDR2 as FRNRAP.

The chain has TRBV7-2 and TRBJ1-1; tentatively, D is TRBD1 (6 bases). CDR3 length: 11 amino acids. V gave up 5 bases and J gave up 9 bases, with 10 bases separating them. Germline-derived CDR1 and CDR2 are SGHTA and FQGNSA. The CDR3 DNA follows: TGTGCCAGCAGCACAGGGTACCAAGCTTTCTTT. It yields the protein CASSTGYQAFF.

The chain links TRBV5-1 to TRBJ2-5; D is possibly TRBD1 (6 bases). The DNA matches TRBJ2-7 better at its end, which makes the J call doubtful. This CDR3 spans 15 amino acids. Germline-derived CDR1 and CDR2 are SGHRS and YFSETQ. The chain's CDR3 is CASSLVSGTSYEQYF. The CDR3 coding sequence is TGCGCCAGCAGCTTGGTGTCCGGGACATCCTACGAGCAGTACTTC.

The chain employs TRBV7-6 and TRBJ1-1; tentative D call: TRBD1 (6 bases). The CDR3 loop spans 15 amino acids. The germline V gene encodes CDR1 SGHVS and CDR2 FNYEAQ. V lost 2 bases, J lost 5 bases, and 15 bases lay in between. This CDR3 is CASSLTSRGDTEAFF. Written as DNA, the CDR3 is TGTGCCAGCAGCTTAACTTCCAGGGGAGATACTGAAGCTTTCTTT. Full variable domain (remainder filled in from reference TRBV7-6 and TRBJ1-1): GAGVSQSPRYKVTKRGQDVALRCDPISGHVSLYWYRQALGQGPEFLTYFNYEAQQDKSGLPNDRFSAERPEGSISTLTIQRTEQRDSAMYRCASSLTSRGDTEAFFGQGTRLTVV.